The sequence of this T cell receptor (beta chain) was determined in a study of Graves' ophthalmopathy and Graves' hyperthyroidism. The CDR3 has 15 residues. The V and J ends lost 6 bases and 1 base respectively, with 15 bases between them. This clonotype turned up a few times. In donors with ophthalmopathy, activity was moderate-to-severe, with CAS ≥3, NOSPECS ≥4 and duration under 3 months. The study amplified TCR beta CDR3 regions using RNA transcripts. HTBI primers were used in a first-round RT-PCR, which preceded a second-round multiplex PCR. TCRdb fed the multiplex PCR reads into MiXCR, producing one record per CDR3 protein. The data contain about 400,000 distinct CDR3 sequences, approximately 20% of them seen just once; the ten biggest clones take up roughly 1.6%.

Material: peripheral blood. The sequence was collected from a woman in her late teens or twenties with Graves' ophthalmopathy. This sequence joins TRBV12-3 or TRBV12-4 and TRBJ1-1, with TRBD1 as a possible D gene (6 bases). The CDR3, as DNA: TGTGCCAGCAGCCAGGACAGCCGGGGGAACACTGAAGCTTTCTTT. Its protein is CASSQDSRGNTEAFF.